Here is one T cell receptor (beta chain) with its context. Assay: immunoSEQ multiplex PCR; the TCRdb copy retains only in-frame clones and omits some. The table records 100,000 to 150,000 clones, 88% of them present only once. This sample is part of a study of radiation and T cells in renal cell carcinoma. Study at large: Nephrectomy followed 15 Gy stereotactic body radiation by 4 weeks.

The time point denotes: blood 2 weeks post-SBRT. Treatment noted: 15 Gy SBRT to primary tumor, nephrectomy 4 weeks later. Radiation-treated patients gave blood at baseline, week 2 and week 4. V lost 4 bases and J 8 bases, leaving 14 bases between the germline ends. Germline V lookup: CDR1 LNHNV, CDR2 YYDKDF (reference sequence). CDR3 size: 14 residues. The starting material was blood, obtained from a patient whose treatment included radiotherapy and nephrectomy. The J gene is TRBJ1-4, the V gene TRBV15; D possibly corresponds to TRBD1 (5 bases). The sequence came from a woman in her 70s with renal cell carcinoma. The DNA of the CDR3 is TGTGCCACCAGCACAGCAGGGAAGGGAGAAAAACTGTTTTTT. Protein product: CATSTAGKGEKLFF.